This TCR beta chain was identified during a study of T cell repertoires in cytomegalovirus infection. General study findings and limits: There were HLA-C-restricted CMV-specific TCR beta clonotypes dominating the ex vivo response.

Each CDR3 protein is one row after TCRdb ran MiXCR on the reads. The profile shows about half a million distinct CDR3 sequences, approximately 42% of them singletons. There are 18 residues in the CDR3. CDR1 and CDR2 from the germline V gene are KGHSH and LQKENI. Deletions cut 2 bases from V and 2 bases from J, with 20 bases between. On this clonotype: The target antigen is unknown.

The source is a human donor in good health (CMV status not recorded). Some clones in this sample may be carry-over from other donors' samples. The sequenced sample was cultured PBMCs, obtained from culture after CMV antigen stimulation. The chain is built from TRBV18 and TRBJ2-3, with D perhaps matching TRBD2 (6 bases). The CDR3 region is CASSPALVGAGNTDTQYF. Here the CDR3 DNA reads TGTGCCAGCTCACCAGCCCTCGTTGGGGCGGGGAACACAGATACGCAGTATTTT. The variable domain in full, completed from reference TRBV18 and TRBJ2-3, reads NAGVMQNPRHLVRRRGQEARLRCSPMKGHSHVYWYRQLPEEGLKFMVYLQKENIIDESGMPKERFSAEFPKEGPSILRIQQVVRGDSAAYFCASSPALVGAGNTDTQYFGPGTRLTVL.